The present entry profiles one T cell receptor beta chain with its context. Its antigen is currently unknown. Reverse transcribed after extraction, RNA yielded cDNA as the sequencing template. Assay used: immunoSEQ multiplex PCR; TCRdb lists only in-frame clones, some missing. The profile covers some 200,000 clones, with roughly 56% appearing a single time and approximately 4.9% taken by the ten largest. These data come from a study of CD8+ T cells in alopecia areata. This CDR3 is built from 12 residues. With 3 bases removed from V and 9 bases from J, the gap between germline ends came to 9 bases. Germline CDR1 is SGHAT and CDR2 is FQDESV (reference sequence). Study outcomes and limitations: Possibly because of HLA-related factors, TCR sharing was less clear across patients than in mice. An increase in clonality over normal scalp was evident in lesional scalp, especially alopecia totalis/universalis.

Sorted populations comprised CD4+ and CD8+ T cells obtained from PBMCs. The rearrangement links TRBV11-1 to TRBJ2-1; D unresolved. The TCR was taken from a human donor in good health. Material for sequencing was CD8+ T cells sorted from blood. CDR3 sequence (DNA): TGTGCCAGCAGCTTGGGTTCCCGTGAGCAGTTCTTC. It codes for CASSLGSREQFF.